Listed below are T cell receptor beta chains from one sample, sequenced in a study of identifying expanded T cells in peripheral blood. Only in-frame clones appear in the TCRdb table, and some are missing; sequencing was by immunoSEQ multiplex PCR. The sample has some 91,000 clones; approximately 89% are singletons. Sequenced material: blood. Receptor source: a person aged 18-69 years in good health. Each CDR3 is given with its conserved first and last residue. A D gene is named only where the DNA matches it firmly. Clone size is not always given. Where it is, it says once, few, many or a class for expanded clones.

V,D,size,J,DNA,CDR3
TRBV28,.,.,TRBJ2-5,TGTGCCAGCAGTCATGGAGGGATACAAGAGACCCAGTACTTC,CASSHGGIQETQYF
TRBV5-1,TRBD1,few,TRBJ1-6,TGCGCCAGCAGCTTCGGACAGGGTGCTTCACCCCTCCACTTT,CASSFGQGASPLHF
TRBV19,.,.,TRBJ1-4,TGTGCCAGTAGTATACGCGGGCCTGGTGAAAAACTGTTTTTT,CASSIRGPGEKLFF
TRBV2,.,.,TRBJ1-5,TGTGCCAGCAGTGACAGGGCCAGCAATCAGCCCCAGCATTTT,CASSDRASNQPQHF
TRBV5-6,.,once,TRBJ1-2,TGTGCCAGCAGACAAGGGTTCAGGAATGGCTACACCTTC,CASRQGFRNGYTF
TRBV7-2,.,.,TRBJ1-1,TGTGCCAGCAGCCCCCGAGGAGGATACAACGCTGAAGCTTTCTTT,CASSPRGGYNAEAFF
TRBV6-1,TRBD2,.,TRBJ2-1,TGTGCCAGCAGTGAAGCGGAGGGGAGGGGACACAATGAGCAGTTCTTC,CASSEAEGRGHNEQFF
TRBV7-2,TRBD1,.,TRBJ2-7,TGTGCCAGCAACTCGGGACAGGGGATCTACGAGCAGTACTTC,CASNSGQGIYEQYF
TRBV28,TRBD1,.,TRBJ1-3,TGTGCCGGGTCGAGCCGGGACAGGTCTGGAAACACCATATATTTT,CAGSSRDRSGNTIYF
TRBV30,.,.,TRBJ2-1,TGTGCCTGGAGTCAAGCGGCCAGCTCCTACAATGAGCAGTTCTTC,CAWSQAASSYNEQFF
TRBV7-9,TRBD1,few,TRBJ1-6,TGTGCCAGCAGCGGACGACAGGGGTGGGATTCACCCCTCCACTTT,CASSGRQGWDSPLHF
TRBV18,.,.,TRBJ1-6,TGTGCCAGCTCACAAAACCCAGGACAGAATTCACCCCTCCACTTT,CASSQNPGQNSPLHF
TRBV5-1,TRBD2,.,TRBJ2-5,TGCGCCAGCAGGAGCGGGGGGGCCCCGGAGACCCAGTACTTC,CASRSGGAPETQYF
TRBV5-6,.,medium-sized,TRBJ1-6,TGTGCCAGCAGTCCCACAGGTGATAATTCACCCCTCCACTTT,CASSPTGDNSPLHF
TRBV28,.,.,TRBJ1-5,TGTGCCAGCAGCCCCGGTTTTACAGCCCAAGGCCTATATGGCAATCAGCCCCAGCATTTT,CASSPGFTAQGLYGNQPQHF
TRBV13,.,.,TRBJ1-2,TGTGCCAGCAGCTTGATGGGGCCCTCCTATGGCTACACCTTC,CASSLMGPSYGYTF
TRBV7-2,.,.,TRBJ1-1,TGTGCCAGCAGCTTATTGGGGGAGGCTGAAGCTTTCTTT,CASSLLGEAEAFF
TRBV4-2,.,once,TRBJ2-1,TGTGCCAGCAGCCAACAAAGGGGCCTTATCGATGAGCAGTTCTTC,CASSQQRGLIDEQFF
TRBV2,.,.,TRBJ1-4,TGTGCCAGCAGTGGAGGGTCGCATGAAAAACTGTTTTTT,CASSGGSHEKLFF
TRBV7-6,.,.,TRBJ1-1,TGTGCCAGCAGCTTAGGGGGCGCGAACACTGAAGCTTTCTTT,CASSLGGANTEAFF
TRBV18,TRBD1,.,TRBJ2-4,TGTGCCAGCTCACCGGGACAGGGGACCCCCAAAAACATTCAGTACTTC,CASSPGQGTPKNIQYF
TRBV28,.,.,TRBJ2-4,TGTGCCAGCAGTTTACGGCAGTTTCTAAACATTCAGTACTTC,CASSLRQFLNIQYF
TRBV30,TRBD2,once,TRBJ2-2,TGTGCCTGGAGTTGGAGCGGGAGGGTTACCGGGGAGCTGTTTTTT,CAWSWSGRVTGELFF
TRBV27,.,.,TRBJ1-6,TGTGCCAGCAGTTTAGCGGGGGCTATGGGTAATTCACCCCTCCACTTT,CASSLAGAMGNSPLHF
TRBV9,TRBD1,.,TRBJ1-1,TGTGCCAGCAGCCCGTGGACAGGGAGTACTGAAGCTTTCTTT,CASSPWTGSTEAFF
TRBV29-1,.,.,TRBJ2-1,TGCAGCGTTGAAGGGGCCAGGTGGGGGAGTACTCGGGACAATGAGCAGTTCTTC,CSVEGARWGSTRDNEQFF